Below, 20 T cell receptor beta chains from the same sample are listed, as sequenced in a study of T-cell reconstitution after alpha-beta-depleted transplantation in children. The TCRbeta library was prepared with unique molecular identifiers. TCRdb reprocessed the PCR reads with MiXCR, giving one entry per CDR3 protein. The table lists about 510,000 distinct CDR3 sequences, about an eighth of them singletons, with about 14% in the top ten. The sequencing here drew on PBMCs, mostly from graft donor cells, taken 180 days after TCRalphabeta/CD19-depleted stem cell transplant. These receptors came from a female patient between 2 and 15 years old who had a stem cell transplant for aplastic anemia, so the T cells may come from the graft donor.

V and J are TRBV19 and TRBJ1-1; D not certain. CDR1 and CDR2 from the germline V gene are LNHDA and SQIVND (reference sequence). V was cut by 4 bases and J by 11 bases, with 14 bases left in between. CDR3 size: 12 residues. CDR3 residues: CASSNRRERAFF. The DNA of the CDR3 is TGTGCCAGTAGTAATCGAAGAGAACGTGCTTTCTTT. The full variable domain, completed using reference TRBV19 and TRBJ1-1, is DGGITQSPKYLFRKEGQNVTLSCEQNLNHDAMYWYRQDPGQGLRLIYYSQIVNDFQKGDIAEGYSVSREKKESFPLTVTSAQKNPTAFYLCASSNRRERAFFGQGTRLTVV.

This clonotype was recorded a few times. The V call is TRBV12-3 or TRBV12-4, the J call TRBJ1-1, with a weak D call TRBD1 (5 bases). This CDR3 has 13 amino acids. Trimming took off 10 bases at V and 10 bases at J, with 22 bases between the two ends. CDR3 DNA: TGTGCCACCAGGGCCTCAGTTGGGCGTGGAGCTTTCTTT. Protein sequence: CATRASVGRGAFF.

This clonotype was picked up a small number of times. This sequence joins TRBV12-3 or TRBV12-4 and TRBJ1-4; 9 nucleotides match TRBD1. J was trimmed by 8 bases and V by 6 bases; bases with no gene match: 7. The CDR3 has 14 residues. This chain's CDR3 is CASRRTGEGEKLFF. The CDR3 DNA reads TGTGCCAGCAGGCGGACAGGGGAGGGAGAAAAACTGTTTTTT.

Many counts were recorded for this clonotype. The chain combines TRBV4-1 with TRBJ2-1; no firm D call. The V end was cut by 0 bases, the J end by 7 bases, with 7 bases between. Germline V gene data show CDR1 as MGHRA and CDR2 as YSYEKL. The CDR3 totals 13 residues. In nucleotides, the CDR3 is TGCGCCAGCAGCCAAGATCGCCTGAATGAGCAGTTCTTC. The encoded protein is CASSQDRLNEQFF.

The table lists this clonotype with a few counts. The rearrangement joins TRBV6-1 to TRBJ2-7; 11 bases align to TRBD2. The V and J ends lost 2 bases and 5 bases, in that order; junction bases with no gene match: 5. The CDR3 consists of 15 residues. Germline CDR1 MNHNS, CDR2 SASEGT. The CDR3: CASSEPGLADNEQYV. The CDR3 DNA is TGTGCCAGCAGTGAACCGGGACTAGCGGATAACGAGCAGTACGTC.

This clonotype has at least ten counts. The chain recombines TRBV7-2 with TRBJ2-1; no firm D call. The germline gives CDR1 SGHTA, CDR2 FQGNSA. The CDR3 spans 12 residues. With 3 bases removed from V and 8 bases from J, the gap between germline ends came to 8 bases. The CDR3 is CASSLGLYEQFF. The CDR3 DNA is TGTGCCAGCAGCTTGGGTCTCTATGAGCAGTTCTTC.

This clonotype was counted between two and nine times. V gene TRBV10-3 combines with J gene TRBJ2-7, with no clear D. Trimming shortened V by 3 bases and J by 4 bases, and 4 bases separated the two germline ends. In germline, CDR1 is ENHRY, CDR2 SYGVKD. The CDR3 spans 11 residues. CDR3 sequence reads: CAISEGYEQYF. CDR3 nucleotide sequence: TGTGCCATCAGTGAAGGGTACGAGCAGTACTTC.

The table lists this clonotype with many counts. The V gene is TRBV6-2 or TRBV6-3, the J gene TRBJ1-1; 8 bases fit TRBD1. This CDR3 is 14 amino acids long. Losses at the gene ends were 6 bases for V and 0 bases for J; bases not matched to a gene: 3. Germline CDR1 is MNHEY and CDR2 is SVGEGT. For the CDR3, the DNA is TGTGCCAGCAGGGGACAGGTTCTGAACACTGAAGCTTTCTTT. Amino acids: CASRGQVLNTEAFF.

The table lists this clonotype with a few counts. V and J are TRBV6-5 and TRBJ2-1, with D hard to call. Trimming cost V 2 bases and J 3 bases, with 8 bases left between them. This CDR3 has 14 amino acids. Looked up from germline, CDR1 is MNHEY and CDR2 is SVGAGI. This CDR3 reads CASSYDGNYNEQFF. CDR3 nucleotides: TGTGCCAGCAGTTACGATGGAAACTACAATGAGCAGTTCTTC.

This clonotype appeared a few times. CDR3 sequence: CASRVTGGTDTQYF. The CDR3 nucleotides read TGTGCCAGCAGGGTGACAGGGGGGACAGATACGCAGTATTTT. The V and J genes are TRBV27 and TRBJ2-3; TRBD1 matches at 9 bases. Germline CDR1 is MNHEY and CDR2 is SMNVEV (reference sequence). V was pared by 6 bases and J by 3 bases, with 4 bases of the junction left unmatched. The CDR3 is made up of 14 amino acids.

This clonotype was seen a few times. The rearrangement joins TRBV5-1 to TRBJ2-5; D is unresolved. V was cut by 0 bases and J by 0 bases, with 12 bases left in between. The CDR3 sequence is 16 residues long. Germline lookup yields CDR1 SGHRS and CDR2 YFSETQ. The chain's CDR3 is CASSLVLGSYQETQYF. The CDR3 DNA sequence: TGCGCCAGCAGCTTGGTTTTAGGCTCGTACCAAGAGACCCAGTACTTC.

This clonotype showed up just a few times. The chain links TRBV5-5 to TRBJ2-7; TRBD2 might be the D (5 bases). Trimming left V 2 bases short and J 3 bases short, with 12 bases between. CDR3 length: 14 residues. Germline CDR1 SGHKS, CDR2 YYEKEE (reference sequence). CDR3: CASSLEDWGYEQYV. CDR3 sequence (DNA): TGTGCCAGCAGCTTAGAGGACTGGGGCTACGAGCAGTACGTC.

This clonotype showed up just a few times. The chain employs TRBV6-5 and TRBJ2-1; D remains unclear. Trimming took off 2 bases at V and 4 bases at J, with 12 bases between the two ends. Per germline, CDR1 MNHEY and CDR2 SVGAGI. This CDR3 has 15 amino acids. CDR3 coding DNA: TGTGCCAGCAGTTACGCGGACGCTGTGTACAATGAGCAGTTCTTC. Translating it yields CASSYADAVYNEQFF.

This chain's CDR3 is CASSQDLGFYEQYF. The CDR3 DNA follows: TGTGCCAGCAGCCAAGATCTGGGTTTCTACGAGCAGTACTTC. The chain has TRBV4-2 and TRBJ2-7, with no clear D. V lost 0 bases, J lost 3 bases, and 9 bases lay in between. The CDR3 has 14 amino acids. Germline V gives CDR1 LGHNA, CDR2 YNFKEQ.

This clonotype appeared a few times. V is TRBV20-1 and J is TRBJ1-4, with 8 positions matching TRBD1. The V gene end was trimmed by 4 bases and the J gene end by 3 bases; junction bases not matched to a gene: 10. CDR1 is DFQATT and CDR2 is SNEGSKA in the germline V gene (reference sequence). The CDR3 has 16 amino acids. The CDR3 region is CSATRMGTGSNEKLFF. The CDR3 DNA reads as TGCAGTGCTACCCGGATGGGGACAGGATCTAATGAAAAACTGTTTTTT.

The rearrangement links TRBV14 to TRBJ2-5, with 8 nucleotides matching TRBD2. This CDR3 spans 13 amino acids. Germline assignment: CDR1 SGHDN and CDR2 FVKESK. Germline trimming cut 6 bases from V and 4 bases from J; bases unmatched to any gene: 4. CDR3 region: CASRRGGRETQYF. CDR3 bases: TGTGCCAGCAGACGGGGGGGGAGAGAGACCCAGTACTTC.

The CDR3 sequence: CASSYLDNNEQFF. CDR3 in DNA: TGTGCCAGCAGTTACCTGGACAACAATGAGCAGTTCTTC. The chain joins TRBV6-5 to TRBJ2-1, with D maybe TRBD1 (5 bases). CDR1 is MNHEY, CDR2 SVGAGI, per germline. The V end lost 2 bases, the J end lost 5 bases, and 7 bases lay between the germline ends. This CDR3 region has 13 residues.

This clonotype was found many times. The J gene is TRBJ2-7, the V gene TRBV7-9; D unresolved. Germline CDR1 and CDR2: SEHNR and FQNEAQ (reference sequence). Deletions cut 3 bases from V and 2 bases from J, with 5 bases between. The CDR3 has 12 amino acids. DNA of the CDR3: TGTGCCAGCAGCTTGGCGACCTACGAGCAGTACGTC. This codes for CASSLATYEQYV.

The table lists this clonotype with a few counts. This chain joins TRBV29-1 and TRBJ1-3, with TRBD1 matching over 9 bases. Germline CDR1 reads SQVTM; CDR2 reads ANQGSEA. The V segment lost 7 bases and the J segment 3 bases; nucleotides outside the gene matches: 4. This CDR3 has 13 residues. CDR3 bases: TGCAGCGGCCGGGGACAGGGTGGAAACACCATATATTTT. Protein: CSGRGQGGNTIYF.

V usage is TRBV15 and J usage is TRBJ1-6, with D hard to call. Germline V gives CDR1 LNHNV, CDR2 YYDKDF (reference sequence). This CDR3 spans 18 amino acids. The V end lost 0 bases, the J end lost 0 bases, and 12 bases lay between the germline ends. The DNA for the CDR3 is TGTGCCACCAGCAGAGAAAAATCCACGAGCTCCTATAATTCACCCCTCCACTTT. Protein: CATSREKSTSSYNSPLHF.